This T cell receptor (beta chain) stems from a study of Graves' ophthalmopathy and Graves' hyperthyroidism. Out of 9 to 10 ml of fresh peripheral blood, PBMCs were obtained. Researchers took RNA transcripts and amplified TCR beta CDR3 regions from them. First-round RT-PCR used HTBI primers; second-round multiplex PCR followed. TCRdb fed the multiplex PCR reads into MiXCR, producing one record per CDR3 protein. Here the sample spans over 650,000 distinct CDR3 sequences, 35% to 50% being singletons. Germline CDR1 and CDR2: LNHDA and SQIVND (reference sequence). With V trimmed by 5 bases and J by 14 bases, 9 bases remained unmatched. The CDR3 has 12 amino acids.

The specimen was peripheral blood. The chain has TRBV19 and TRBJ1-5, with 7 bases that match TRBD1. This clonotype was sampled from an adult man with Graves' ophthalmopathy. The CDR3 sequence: CASSGRDRYEHF. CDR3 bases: TGTGCCAGTAGTGGGAGGGACAGATACGAGCATTTT.